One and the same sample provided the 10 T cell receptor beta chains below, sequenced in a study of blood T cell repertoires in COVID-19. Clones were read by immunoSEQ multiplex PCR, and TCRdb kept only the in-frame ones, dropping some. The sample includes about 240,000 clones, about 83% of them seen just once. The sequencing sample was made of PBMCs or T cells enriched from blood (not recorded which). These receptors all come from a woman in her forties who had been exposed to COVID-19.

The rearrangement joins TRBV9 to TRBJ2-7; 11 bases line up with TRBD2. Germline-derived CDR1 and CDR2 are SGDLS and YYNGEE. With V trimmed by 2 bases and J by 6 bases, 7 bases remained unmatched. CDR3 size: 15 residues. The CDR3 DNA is TGTGCCAGCAGCGTTAGCGGGGGGGCCATCTCCGAGCAGTACTTC. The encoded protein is CASSVSGGAISEQYF.

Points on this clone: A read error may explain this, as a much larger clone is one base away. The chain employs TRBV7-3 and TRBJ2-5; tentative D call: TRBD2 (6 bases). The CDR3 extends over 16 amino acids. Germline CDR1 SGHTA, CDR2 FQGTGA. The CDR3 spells CVSSRTGTALQETQYF. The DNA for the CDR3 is TGTGTCAGCAGCAGAACCGGGACTGCTTTACAAGAGACCCAGTACTTC. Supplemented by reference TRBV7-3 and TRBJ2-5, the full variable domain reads GAGVSQTPSNKVTEKGKYVELRCDPISGHTALYWYRQSLGQGPEFLIYFQGTGAADDSGLPNDRFFAVRPEGSVSTLKIQRTERGDSAVYLCVSSRTGTALQETQYFGPGTRLLVL.

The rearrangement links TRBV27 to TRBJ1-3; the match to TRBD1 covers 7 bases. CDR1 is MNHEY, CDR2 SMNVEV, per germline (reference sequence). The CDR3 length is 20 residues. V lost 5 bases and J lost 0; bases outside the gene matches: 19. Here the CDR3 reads CASSPRGLGQAPFSGNTIYF. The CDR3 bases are TGTGCCAGCAGTCCTCGGGGCCTCGGACAGGCGCCCTTCTCTGGAAACACCATATATTTT.

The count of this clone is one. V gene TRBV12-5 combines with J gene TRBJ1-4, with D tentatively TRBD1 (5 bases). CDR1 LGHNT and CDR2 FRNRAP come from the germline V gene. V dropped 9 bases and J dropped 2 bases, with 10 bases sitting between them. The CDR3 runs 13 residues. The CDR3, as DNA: TGTGCTAGCCGGGGGTTCACTAATGAAAAACTGTTTTTT. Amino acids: CASRGFTNEKLFF.

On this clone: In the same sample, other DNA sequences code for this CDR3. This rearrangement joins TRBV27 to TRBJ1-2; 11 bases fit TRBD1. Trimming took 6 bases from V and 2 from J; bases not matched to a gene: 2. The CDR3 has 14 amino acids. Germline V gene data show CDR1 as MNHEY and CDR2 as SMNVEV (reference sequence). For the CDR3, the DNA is TGTGCCAGCAGAGGGACAGGGGGAAACTATGGCTACACCTTC. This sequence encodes CASRGTGGNYGYTF.

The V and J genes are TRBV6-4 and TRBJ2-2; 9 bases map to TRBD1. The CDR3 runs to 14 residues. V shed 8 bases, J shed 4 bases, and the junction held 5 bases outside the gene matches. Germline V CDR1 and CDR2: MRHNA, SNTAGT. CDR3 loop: CASGQGSGTGELFF. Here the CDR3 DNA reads TGTGCCAGCGGACAGGGGTCAGGCACCGGGGAGCTGTTTTTT.

The CDR3, as DNA: TGTGCCAGCAGCCCCGAGCCCGGACAGGGTGTAAACTACGAGCAGTACTTC. Translation gives CASSPEPGQGVNYEQYF. The chain is built from TRBV14 and TRBJ2-7; 8 nucleotides match TRBD1. J was trimmed by 3 bases and V by 4 bases; bases with no gene match: 14. From germline, CDR1 is SGHDN and CDR2 FVKESK. The CDR3 extends over 17 amino acids.

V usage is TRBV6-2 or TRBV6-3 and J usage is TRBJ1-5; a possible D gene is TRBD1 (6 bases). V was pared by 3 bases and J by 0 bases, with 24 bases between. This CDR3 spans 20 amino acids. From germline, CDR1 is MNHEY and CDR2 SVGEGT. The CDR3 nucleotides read TGTGCCAGCAGTTATCGGACAGTTCTAATCTTACCTCATAGCAATCAGCCCCAGCATTTT. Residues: CASSYRTVLILPHSNQPQHF.

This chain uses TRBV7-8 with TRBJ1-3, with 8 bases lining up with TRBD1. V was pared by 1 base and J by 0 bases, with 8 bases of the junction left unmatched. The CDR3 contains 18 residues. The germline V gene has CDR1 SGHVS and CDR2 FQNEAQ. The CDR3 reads CASSLGSQGASSGNTIYF. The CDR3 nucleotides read TGTGCCAGCAGCTTAGGGTCCCAGGGGGCATCCTCTGGAAACACCATATATTTT. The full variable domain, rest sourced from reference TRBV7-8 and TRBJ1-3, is GAGVSQSPRYKVAKRGQDVALRCDPISGHVSLFWYQQALGQGPEFLTYFQNEAQLDKSGLPSDRFFAERPEGSVSTLKIQRTQQEDSAVYLCASSLGSQGASSGNTIYFGEGSWLTVV.

DNA for the CDR3: TGTGCCAGCAGGGGGAGCGCAGACCAAGAGACCCAGTACTTC. Its protein is CASRGSADQETQYF. The chain carries TRBV7-9 and TRBJ2-5; tentatively, D is TRBD2 (5 bases). Looked up from germline, CDR1 is SEHNR and CDR2 is FQNEAQ (reference sequence). Trimming left V 6 bases short and J 0 bases short, with 11 bases between. The CDR3 runs to 14 residues. Supplemented by reference TRBV7-9 and TRBJ2-5, the full variable domain reads DTGVSQNPRHKITKRGQNVTFRCDPISEHNRLYWYRQTLGQGPEFLTYFQNEAQLEKSRLLSDRFSAERPKGSFSTLEIQRTEQGDSAMYLCASRGSADQETQYFGPGTRLLVL.